These 16 T cell receptor beta chains were all obtained from the same sample, sequenced in a study of siplizumab effects on memory and regulatory T cells. Repertoires were generated with immunoSEQ multiplex PCR, while TCRdb's copy carries only in-frame clones and drops some. The sample has 100,000 or so clones; around 90% are singletons. Sequences were obtained from Tregs sorted from blood. Receptor source: a human donor in good health.

This clone was seen a single time. The chain is built from TRBV19 and TRBJ1-5, with 9 bases lining up with TRBD1. CDR3 length: 18 residues. Losses at the gene ends were 7 bases for V and 1 base for J; bases not matched to a gene: 14. The germline CDR1 and CDR2 sequences are LNHDA and SQIVND (reference sequence). This chain's CDR3 is CASKKGDRVGQSNQPQHF. In DNA, the CDR3 is TGTGCCAGTAAAAAGGGGGACAGGGTAGGGCAGAGCAATCAGCCCCAGCATTTT.

The V gene is TRBV7-2, the J gene TRBJ2-3; D unresolved. The V and J ends lost 2 bases and 5 bases respectively, with 5 bases between them. The germline gives CDR1 SGHTA, CDR2 FQGNSA. This CDR3 is 12 amino acids long. The chain's CDR3 is CASSLKLDTQYF. CDR3 nucleotides: TGTGCCAGCAGCTTAAAGCTAGATACGCAGTATTTT.

For this clone: Other nucleotide sequences in the sample specify the same CDR3. This chain joins TRBV27 and TRBJ2-7, with D maybe TRBD2 (5 bases). Germline assignment: CDR1 MNHEY and CDR2 SMNVEV (reference sequence). This CDR3 has 16 amino acids. Trimming removed 7 bases at V and 6 bases at J, with 25 bases between. This chain's CDR3 is CASKSRDSPYISEQYF. CDR3 sequence (DNA): TGTGCCAGCAAGTCCCGGGATTCTCCCTATATTAGCGAGCAGTACTTC.

The chain recombines TRBV4-1 with TRBJ1-3, with D perhaps matching TRBD1 (5 bases). V shed 0 bases and J shed 3 bases, with 12 bases lying between them. Looked up from germline, CDR1 is MGHRA and CDR2 is YSYEKL. The length of the CDR3 is 16 residues. Here the CDR3 reads CASSQDHAGVGNTIYF. In DNA form, the CDR3 reads TGCGCCAGCAGCCAAGATCATGCGGGGGTTGGAAACACCATATATTTT.

This chain uses TRBV28 with TRBJ2-3, with D perhaps matching TRBD1 or TRBD2 (6 bases each). Trimming took 2 bases from V and 1 from J, leaving 10 bases between them. CDR1 is MDHEN and CDR2 is SYDVKM in the germline V gene. The CDR3 extends over 15 amino acids. The CDR3 is CASSLLEGGTDTQYF. The CDR3 bases are TGTGCCAGCAGTTTACTGGAGGGGGGCACAGATACGCAGTATTTT.

The chain combines TRBV4-1 with TRBJ2-1, with D possibly being TRBD1 (6 bases). The CDR3 covers 14 residues. The V gene's germline CDR1 is MGHRA and CDR2 YSYEKL. V lost 5 bases, J lost 2 bases, and 10 bases lay in between. The CDR3 spells CASSMRTAYNEQFF. The CDR3 region has the DNA TGCGCCAGCAGCATGCGGACAGCCTACAATGAGCAGTTCTTC.

The chain is built from TRBV9 and TRBJ2-1; 11 bases fit TRBD2. The germline V gene encodes CDR1 SGDLS and CDR2 YYNGEE. The J segment lost 9 bases and the V segment lost 6 bases, leaving 8 bases of the junction unmatched. The CDR3 is 14 residues long. Here the CDR3 DNA reads TGTGCCAGCAACCTAGCGGGAGGAGCATCTGAGCAGTTCTTC. Translated: CASNLAGGASEQFF.

The V gene is TRBV5-1, the J gene TRBJ2-2, with D perhaps TRBD1 or TRBD2 (6 bases each). Per the germline V gene, CDR1 is SGHRS and CDR2 is YFSETQ. Trimming left V 2 bases short and J 5 bases short, with 13 bases between. The CDR3 extends over 15 amino acids. The CDR3 DNA reads as TGCGCCAGCAGCTTTGGGGGGCCGGGGACCGGGGAGCTGTTTTTT. Translation: CASSFGGPGTGELFF.

V gene TRBV7-2 combines with J gene TRBJ2-4, with a weak D call TRBD1 (5 bases). Per germline, CDR1 SGHTA and CDR2 FQGNSA. Trimming took 5 bases from V and 5 from J, leaving 16 bases between them. The CDR3 contains 15 residues. The CDR3 region is CASSPWGGAQNIQYF. The CDR3 DNA sequence: TGTGCCAGCAGCCCGTGGGGTGGGGCACAAAACATTCAGTACTTC.

V is TRBV7-3 and J is TRBJ1-2; D is uncertain. There are 12 residues in the CDR3. V lost 2 bases, J lost 5 bases, and 6 bases lay in between. Germline CDR1 and CDR2: SGHTA and FQGTGA. The CDR3 bases are TGTGCCAGCAGCTTAGCTGGGTATGGCTACACCTTC. This sequence encodes CASSLAGYGYTF. The full variable domain, with the rest looked up from reference TRBV7-3 and TRBJ1-2, is GAGVSQTPSNKVTEKGKYVELRCDPISGHTALYWYRQSLGQGPEFLIYFQGTGAADDSGLPNDRFFAVRPEGSVSTLKIQRTERGDSAVYLCASSLAGYGYTFGSGTRLTVV.

The V and J genes are TRBV11-2 and TRBJ2-2, with a weak D call TRBD1 (5 bases). The CDR3 is made up of 16 amino acids. Trimming took 2 bases from V and 0 from J, leaving 10 bases between them. Germline CDR1 is SGHAT and CDR2 is FQNNGV. DNA of the CDR3: TGTGCCAGCAGCTTAACAGGAGCACCGAACACCGGGGAGCTGTTTTTT. Its translation: CASSLTGAPNTGELFF.

This CDR3 reads CASSDRAGGTNEQFF. CDR3 nucleotides: TGTGCCAGCAGTGATAGAGCGGGAGGGACCAATGAGCAGTTCTTC. The J gene is TRBJ2-1, the V gene TRBV6-4, with 10 bases matching TRBD2. J lost 6 bases, V lost 3 bases, and 5 bases had no gene match. From germline, CDR1 is MRHNA and CDR2 SNTAGT. The CDR3 has 15 amino acids.

The chain carries TRBV18 and TRBJ2-7; unclear D gene. Germline V CDR1 and CDR2: KGHSH, LQKENI. Trimming stripped 3 bases from V and 0 bases from J, with 12 bases between. The CDR3 sequence is 15 residues long. CDR3 DNA: TGTGCCAGCTCACCGGCCTTGAAGAGCTCCTACGAGCAGTACTTC. It translates to CASSPALKSSYEQYF.

The rearrangement uses TRBV11-1 and TRBJ2-3; D uncertain. Germline V CDR1 and CDR2: SGHAT, FQDESV (reference sequence). V lost 1 base and J lost 2, with 4 bases in between. This CDR3 is 13 amino acids long. The CDR3 loop reads CASSLGDTDTQYF. Here the CDR3 DNA reads TGTGCCAGCAGCTTAGGAGACACAGATACGCAGTATTTT.

V gene TRBV30 combines with J gene TRBJ2-1; 9 nucleotides line up with TRBD2. CDR1 and CDR2 from the germline V gene are GTSNPN and SVGIG (reference sequence). This CDR3 has 15 residues. V dropped 5 bases and J dropped 5; count of bases not matched to a gene: 10. The CDR3 loop reads CAWVGRGGRDNEQFF. The CDR3 DNA reads TGTGCCTGGGTCGGCCGGGGCGGGAGGGACAATGAGCAGTTCTTC.

The V call is TRBV12-2, the J call TRBJ2-3; TRBD2 is taken as the D call from the table, unchecked against the DNA. TRBV12-2 counts as a pseudogene. CDR3 length equals 19 residues. The CDR3 DNA reads TGTGCAAGTCGCTTAGCGCTGGTAATGGCGGACTCGAGCACAGATACGCAGTATTTT. This codes for CASRLALVMADSSTDTQYF.